What follows are 14 T cell receptor beta chains derived from one specimen sequenced in a study of blood T cell repertoires in COVID-19. Sequencing used immunoSEQ multiplex PCR; TCRdb keeps in-frame clones, though not all of them. The table has 140,000 to 150,000 clones, 80% to 90% seen once; the top ten hold 11%. The sequencing input was PBMCs or T cells enriched from blood (not recorded which). These receptors originate from a man aged 55 to 70 who had recovered from COVID-19.

The rearrangement joins TRBV5-1 to TRBJ1-4; 8 nucleotides line up with TRBD1. Losses at the gene ends were 3 bases for V and 2 bases for J; bases not matched to a gene: 18. CDR3 size: 20 residues. Germline V gene lookup returns CDR1 SGHRS and CDR2 YFSETQ. The CDR3 region has the DNA TGCGCCAGCAGCTGTGGGAGTTTGACAGGGGCTTCGGAGACTAATGAAAAACTGTTTTTT. It specifies CASSCGSLTGASETNEKLFF.

The chain links TRBV5-5 to TRBJ1-2; weak D call: TRBD1 (5 bases). V was trimmed by 0 bases and J by 4 bases, leaving 16 bases between them. This CDR3 is built from 16 residues. The germline V gene has CDR1 SGHKS and CDR2 YYEKEE (reference sequence). The CDR3 bases are TGTGCCAGCAGCTTGGTTCCGGGGGATCTTGGCTATGGCTACACCTTC. Translated: CASSLVPGDLGYGYTF. Full variable domain (rest looked up from reference TRBV5-5 and TRBJ1-2): DAGVTQSPTHLIKTRGQQVTLRCSPISGHKSVSWYQQVLGQGPQFIFQYYEKEERGRGNFPDRFSARQFPNYSSELNVNALLLGDSALYLCASSLVPGDLGYGYTFGSGTRLTVV.

The J gene is TRBJ2-1, the V gene TRBV19, with D unclear. The CDR3 covers 15 residues. V was clipped by 1 base and J by 6 bases, with 13 bases between them. Looked up from germline, CDR1 is LNHDA and CDR2 is SQIVND (reference sequence). The CDR3 protein is CASSIGGTIVNEQFF. For the CDR3, the DNA is TGTGCCAGTAGTATAGGTGGAACTATTGTCAATGAGCAGTTCTTC.

The chain couples TRBV5-1 to TRBJ1-2, with D unclear. V lost 0 bases, J lost 7 bases, and 13 bases lay in between. Looked up from germline, CDR1 is SGHRS and CDR2 is YFSETQ. This CDR3 is built from 14 residues. The CDR3 sequence: CASSLDALPGGYTF. The CDR3 DNA reads TGCGCCAGCAGCTTGGATGCCCTTCCCGGTGGCTACACCTTC.

The rearrangement uses TRBV5-5 and TRBJ1-3; D gene uncertain. V was pared by 4 bases and J by 7 bases, with 12 bases between. The CDR3 extends over 13 amino acids. Germline CDR1 SGHKS, CDR2 YYEKEE (reference sequence). The CDR3 DNA sequence: TGTGCCAGCAGCCGCGTCCACGGGAACACCATATATTTT. Translation gives CASSRVHGNTIYF.

The chain employs TRBV28 and TRBJ1-5, with 7 bases matching TRBD1. The CDR3 has 15 residues. Germline V gives CDR1 MDHEN, CDR2 SYDVKM. V shed 2 bases and J 9 bases; nucleotides not matched to a gene: 10. The CDR3 DNA sequence: TGTGCCAGCAGTTTAAGTGGGCAGGGGGGCATGCCCCAGCATTTT. This sequence encodes CASSLSGQGGMPQHF.

The rearrangement links TRBV5-1 to TRBJ1-2; D gene uncertain. Germline loops: CDR1 SGHRS, CDR2 YFSETQ. The CDR3 loop spans 14 amino acids. The ends were cut back, 4 bases at V and 0 bases at J, with 10 bases in the middle. CDR3 sequence reads: CASSQDGANYGYTF. The DNA of the CDR3 is TGCGCCAGCAGCCAGGACGGGGCTAACTATGGCTACACCTTC.

This clone was detected only once. The gene calls are TRBV3-1 (or the pseudogene TRBV3-2) and TRBJ1-5; 8 bases map to TRBD1. The CDR3 runs to 13 residues. The V gene's germline CDR1 is LGHDT and CDR2 YNNKEL (reference sequence). V gave up 3 bases and J gave up 7 bases; unmatched junction bases: 2. CDR3 sequence reads: CASSQDRVQPQHF. DNA of the CDR3: TGTGCCAGCAGCCAGGACAGGGTGCAGCCCCAGCATTTT.

The chain links TRBV6-1 to TRBJ2-7; D is uncertain. The germline V gene encodes CDR1 MNHNS and CDR2 SASEGT. The CDR3 length is 14 residues. V was cut by 2 bases and J by 6 bases, with 14 bases left in between. The CDR3 is CASSETVVRLEQYF. The CDR3 DNA reads TGTGCCAGCAGTGAAACTGTAGTGCGTCTCGAGCAGTACTTC.

The table lists this clone with a few counts. V gene TRBV6-5 combines with J gene TRBJ2-2; D possibly corresponds to TRBD2 (7 bases). The V gene lost 0 bases and the J gene lost 6 bases, with 11 bases spanning the gap. Germline CDR1 reads MNHEY; CDR2 reads SVGAGI. This CDR3 is 15 amino acids long. CDR3: CASSYSEGGPGELFF. CDR3 DNA sequence: TGTGCCAGCAGTTACTCAGAGGGGGGGCCCGGGGAGCTGTTTTTT.

The V and J genes are TRBV2 and TRBJ1-6; D may be TRBD1 (6 bases). There are 13 residues in the CDR3. Germline V gene data show CDR1 as SNHLY and CDR2 as FYNNEI. V was shortened by 4 bases and J by 11 bases, with 12 bases between the two germline ends. The DNA for the CDR3 is TGTGCCAGCAGTGTAAGGGGGATGCCACCCCTCCACTTT. It yields the protein CASSVRGMPPLHF.

J is TRBJ1-1 and V is TRBV2; D gene uncertain. CDR1 and CDR2 from the germline V gene are SNHLY and FYNNEI. The V gene lost 7 bases and the J gene lost 3 bases, with 15 bases spanning the gap. There are 14 residues in the CDR3. Written as DNA, the CDR3 is TGTGCCAGCAAAATCGAGGGTGGGGACACTGAAGCTTTCTTT. This encodes CASKIEGGDTEAFF.

The chain employs TRBV7-9 and TRBJ1-1; D gene uncertain. The V end was cut by 5 bases, the J end by 6 bases, with 16 bases between. The CDR3 is 14 amino acids. Germline lookup yields CDR1 SEHNR and CDR2 FQNEAQ (reference sequence). CDR3 coding DNA: TGTGCCAGCAGCAACCGACTCTTTCCGCCTGAAGCTTTCTTT. Protein: CASSNRLFPPEAFF.

The chain has TRBV6-2 or TRBV6-3 and TRBJ2-3; 7 positions match TRBD2. V dropped 4 bases and J dropped 4; count of bases not matched to a gene: 5. This CDR3 is 14 amino acids long. In germline, CDR1 is MNHEY, CDR2 SVGEGT. The CDR3 spells CASSSGLGADTQYF. The CDR3 DNA sequence: TGTGCCAGCAGTTCCGGACTAGGGGCAGATACGCAGTATTTT.